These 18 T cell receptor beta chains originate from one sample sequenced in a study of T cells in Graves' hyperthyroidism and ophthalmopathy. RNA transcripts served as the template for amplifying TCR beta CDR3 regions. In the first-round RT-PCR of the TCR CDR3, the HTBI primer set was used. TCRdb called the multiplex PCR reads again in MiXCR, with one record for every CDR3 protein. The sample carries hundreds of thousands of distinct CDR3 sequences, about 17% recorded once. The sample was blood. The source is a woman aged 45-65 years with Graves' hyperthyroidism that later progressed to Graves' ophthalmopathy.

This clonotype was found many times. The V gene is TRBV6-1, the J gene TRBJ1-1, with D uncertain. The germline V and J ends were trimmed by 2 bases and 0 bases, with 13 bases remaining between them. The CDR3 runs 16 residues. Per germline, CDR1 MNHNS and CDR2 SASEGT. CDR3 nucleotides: TGTGCCAGCAGTGAAATGGTCGGACCCATGAACACTGAAGCTTTCTTT. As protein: CASSEMVGPMNTEAFF.

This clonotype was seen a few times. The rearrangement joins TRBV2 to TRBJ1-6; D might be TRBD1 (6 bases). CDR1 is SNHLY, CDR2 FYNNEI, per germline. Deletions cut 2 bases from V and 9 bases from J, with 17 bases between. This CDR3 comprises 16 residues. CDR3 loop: CASSERGARGGSPLHF. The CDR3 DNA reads TGTGCCAGCAGTGAACGGGGGGCCCGGGGGGGTTCACCCCTCCACTTT. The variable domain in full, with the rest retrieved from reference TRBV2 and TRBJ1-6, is EPEVTQTPSHQVTQMGQEVILRCVPISNHLYFYWYRQILGQKVEFLVSFYNNEISEKSEIFDDQFSVERPDGSNFTLKIRSTKLEDSAMYFCASSERGARGGSPLHFGNGTRLTVT.

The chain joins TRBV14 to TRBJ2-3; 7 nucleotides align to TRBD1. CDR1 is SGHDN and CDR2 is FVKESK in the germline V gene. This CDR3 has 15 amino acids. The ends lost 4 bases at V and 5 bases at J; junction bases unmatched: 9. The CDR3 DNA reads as TGTGCCAGCAGCCCCCATACAGGGGTTGGAGATACGCAGTATTTT. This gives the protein CASSPHTGVGDTQYF.

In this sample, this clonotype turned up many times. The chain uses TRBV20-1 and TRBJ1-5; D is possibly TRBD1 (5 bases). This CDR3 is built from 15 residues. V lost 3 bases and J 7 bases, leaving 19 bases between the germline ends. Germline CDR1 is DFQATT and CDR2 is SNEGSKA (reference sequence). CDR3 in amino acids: CSARGPGPQWQPQHF. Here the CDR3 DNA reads TGCAGTGCTAGGGGGCCAGGGCCTCAGTGGCAGCCCCAGCATTTT.

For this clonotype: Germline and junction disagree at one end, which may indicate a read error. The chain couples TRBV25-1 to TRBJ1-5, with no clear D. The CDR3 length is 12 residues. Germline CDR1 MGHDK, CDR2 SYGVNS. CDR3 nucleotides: TGTGCCAGCGGTGAAGGAACTCAGCCCCAGCATTTT. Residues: CASGEGTQPQHF.

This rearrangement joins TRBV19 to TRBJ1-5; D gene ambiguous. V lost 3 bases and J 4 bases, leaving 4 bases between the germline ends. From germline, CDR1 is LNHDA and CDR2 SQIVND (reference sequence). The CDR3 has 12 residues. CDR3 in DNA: TGTGCCAGTAGTATGGTTAATCAGCCCCAGCATTTT. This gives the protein CASSMVNQPQHF.

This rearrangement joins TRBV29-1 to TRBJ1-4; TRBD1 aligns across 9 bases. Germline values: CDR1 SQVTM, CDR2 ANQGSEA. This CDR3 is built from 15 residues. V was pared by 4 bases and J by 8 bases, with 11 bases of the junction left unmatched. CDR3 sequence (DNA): TGCAGCGTTGGGGGGATACAGGGGGCGCAGGAAAAACTGTTTTTT. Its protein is CSVGGIQGAQEKLFF.

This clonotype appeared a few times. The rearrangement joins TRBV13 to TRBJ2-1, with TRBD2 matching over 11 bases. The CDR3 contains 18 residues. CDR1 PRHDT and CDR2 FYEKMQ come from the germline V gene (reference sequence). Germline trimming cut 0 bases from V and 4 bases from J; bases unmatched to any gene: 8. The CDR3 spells CASSLGTSGGWEYNEQFF. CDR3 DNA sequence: TGTGCCAGCAGCTTAGGAACTAGCGGGGGCTGGGAATACAATGAGCAGTTCTTC. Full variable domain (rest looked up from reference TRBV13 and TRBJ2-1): AAGVIQSPRHLIKEKRETATLKCYPIPRHDTVYWYQQGPGQDPQFLISFYEKMQSDKGSIPDRFSAQQFSDYHSELNMSSLELGDSALYFCASSLGTSGGWEYNEQFFGPGTRLTVL.

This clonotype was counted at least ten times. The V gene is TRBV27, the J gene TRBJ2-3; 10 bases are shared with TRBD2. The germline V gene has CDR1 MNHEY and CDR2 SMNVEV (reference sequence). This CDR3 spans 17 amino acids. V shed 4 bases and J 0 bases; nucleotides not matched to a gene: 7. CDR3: CASSSTHSGGSTDTQYF. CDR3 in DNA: TGTGCCAGCAGTTCAACTCATAGCGGGGGGAGCACAGATACGCAGTATTTT.

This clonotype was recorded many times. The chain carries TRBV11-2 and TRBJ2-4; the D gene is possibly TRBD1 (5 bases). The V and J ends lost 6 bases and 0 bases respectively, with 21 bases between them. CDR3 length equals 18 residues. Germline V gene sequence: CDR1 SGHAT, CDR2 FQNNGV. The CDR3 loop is CASRKRGGEELAKNIQYF. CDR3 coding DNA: TGTGCCAGCAGGAAAAGGGGCGGCGAGGAACTAGCCAAAAACATTCAGTACTTC.

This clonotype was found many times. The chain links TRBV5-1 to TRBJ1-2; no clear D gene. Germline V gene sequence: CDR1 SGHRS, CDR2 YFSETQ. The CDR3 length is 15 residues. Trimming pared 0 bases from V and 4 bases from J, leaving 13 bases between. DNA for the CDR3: TGCGCCAGCAGCTTGGCCTCTAAGGGAGCCTATGGCTACACCTTC. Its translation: CASSLASKGAYGYTF. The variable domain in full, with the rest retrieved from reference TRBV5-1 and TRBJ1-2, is KAGVTQTPRYLIKTRGQQVTLSCSPISGHRSVSWYQQTPGQGLQFLFEYFSETQRNKGNFPGRFSGRQFSNSRSEMNVSTLELGDSALYLCASSLASKGAYGYTFGSGTRLTVV.

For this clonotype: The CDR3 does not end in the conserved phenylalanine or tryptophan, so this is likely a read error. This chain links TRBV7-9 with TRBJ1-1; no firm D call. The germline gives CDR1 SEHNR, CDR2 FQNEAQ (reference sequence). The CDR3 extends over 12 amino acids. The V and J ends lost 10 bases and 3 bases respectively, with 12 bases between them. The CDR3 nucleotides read TGTGCCACCTCGGTCAGCCACACTGAAGCTTTCGTT. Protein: CATSVSHTEAFV.

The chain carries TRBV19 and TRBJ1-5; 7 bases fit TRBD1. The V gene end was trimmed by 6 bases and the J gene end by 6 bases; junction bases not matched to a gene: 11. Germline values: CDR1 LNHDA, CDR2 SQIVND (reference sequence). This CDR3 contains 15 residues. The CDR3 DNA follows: TGTGCCAGTAGGACGAGGCACAGGGGAGGTCAGCCCCAGCATTTT. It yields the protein CASRTRHRGGQPQHF. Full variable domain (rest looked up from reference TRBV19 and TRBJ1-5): DGGITQSPKYLFRKEGQNVTLSCEQNLNHDAMYWYRQDPGQGLRLIYYSQIVNDFQKGDIAEGYSVSREKKESFPLTVTSAQKNPTAFYLCASRTRHRGGQPQHFGDGTRLSIL.

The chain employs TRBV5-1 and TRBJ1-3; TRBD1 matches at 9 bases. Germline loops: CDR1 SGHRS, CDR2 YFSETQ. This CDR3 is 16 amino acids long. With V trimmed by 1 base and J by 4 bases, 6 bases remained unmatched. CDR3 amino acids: CASSLSLTGGGNTIYF. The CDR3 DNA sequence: TGCGCCAGCAGCTTGTCTTTAACAGGGGGCGGAAACACCATATATTTT.

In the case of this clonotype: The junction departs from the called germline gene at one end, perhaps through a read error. CDR3 bases: TGTGCCGGCAGCTTAGCTGGCAGCGTCTCTGGAAACACCATATATTTT. It yields the protein CAGSLAGSVSGNTIYF. The gene calls are TRBV11-2 and TRBJ1-3; no clear D gene. Germline CDR1 is SGHAT and CDR2 is FQNNGV. The CDR3 is made up of 16 amino acids.

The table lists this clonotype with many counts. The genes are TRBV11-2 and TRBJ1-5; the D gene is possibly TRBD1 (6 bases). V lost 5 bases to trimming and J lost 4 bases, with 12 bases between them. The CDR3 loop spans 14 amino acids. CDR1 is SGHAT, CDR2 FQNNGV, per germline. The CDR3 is CASSPTGMNQPQHF. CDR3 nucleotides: TGTGCCAGCAGCCCAACAGGGATGAATCAGCCCCAGCATTTT.

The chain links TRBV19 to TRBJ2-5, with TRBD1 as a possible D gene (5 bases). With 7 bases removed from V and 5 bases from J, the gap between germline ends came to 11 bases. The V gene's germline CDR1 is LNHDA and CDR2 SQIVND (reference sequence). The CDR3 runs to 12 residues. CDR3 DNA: TGTGCCAGTAACGACAGAGGTGAGACCCAGTACTTC. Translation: CASNDRGETQYF.

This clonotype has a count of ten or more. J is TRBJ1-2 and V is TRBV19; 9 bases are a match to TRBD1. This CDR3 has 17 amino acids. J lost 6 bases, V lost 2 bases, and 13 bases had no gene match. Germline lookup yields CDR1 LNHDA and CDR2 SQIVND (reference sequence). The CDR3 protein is CASSISRTGASGNGYTF. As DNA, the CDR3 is TGTGCCAGTAGTATATCCCGGACAGGGGCGTCGGGGAATGGCTACACCTTC.